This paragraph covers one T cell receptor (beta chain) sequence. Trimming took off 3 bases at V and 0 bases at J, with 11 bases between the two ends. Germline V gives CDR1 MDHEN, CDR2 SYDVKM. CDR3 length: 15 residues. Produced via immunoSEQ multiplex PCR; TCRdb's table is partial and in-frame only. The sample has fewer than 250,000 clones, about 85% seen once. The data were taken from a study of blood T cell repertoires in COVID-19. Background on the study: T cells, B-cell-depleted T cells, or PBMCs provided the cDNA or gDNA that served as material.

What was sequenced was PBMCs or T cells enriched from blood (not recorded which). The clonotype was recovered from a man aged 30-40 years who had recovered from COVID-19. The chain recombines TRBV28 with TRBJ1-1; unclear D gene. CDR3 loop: CASSLAGLMNTEAFF. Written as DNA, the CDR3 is TGTGCCAGCAGTTTGGCGGGTCTGATGAACACTGAAGCTTTCTTT. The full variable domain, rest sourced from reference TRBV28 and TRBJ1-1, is DVKVTQSSRYLVKRTGEKVFLECVQDMDHENMFWYRQDPGLGLRLIYFSYDVKMKEKGDIPEGYSVSREKKERFSLILESASTNQTSMYLCASSLAGLMNTEAFFGQGTRLTVV.